The rows below give T cell receptor beta chains drawn from one sample of a study of blood T cell repertoires in COVID-19. The table came from immunoSEQ multiplex PCR; TCRdb's copy has only in-frame clones and leaves some out. In the table there are some 150,000 clones, roughly 79% of which are singletons. Sequencing used peripheral blood. The receptors originated from a human donor with acute or convalescent COVID-19. The donor label of this sample is uncertain. Both conserved end residues are part of each CDR3. The D gene is left open where the match is weak. The size entry is marked missing in some rows and otherwise reads once, few, many or a size class.

size	D	V	J	length	DNA	CDR3
NA	TRBD1	TRBV18	TRBJ1-6	15	TGTGCCAGCTCACTACAGGGACAGGGGAATTCACCCCTCCACTTT	CASSLQGQGNSPLHF
NA	TRBD2	TRBV5-1	TRBJ2-1	15	TGCGCCAGCAGCTTGAGTAGCGGGGGCCTCAATGAGCAGTTCTTC	CASSLSSGGLNEQFF
NA	TRBD1	TRBV2	TRBJ2-7	14	TGTGCCAGCAGTCTCAGGACAGGGAGGTACGAGCAGTACTTC	CASSLRTGRYEQYF
NA	NA	TRBV9	TRBJ2-1	15	TGTGCCAGCAGCCCACTGGGGGCCGCCGAGGGGGAGCAGTTCTTC	CASSPLGAAEGEQFF
NA	TRBD1	TRBV12-3/TRBV12-4	TRBJ1-1	13	TGTGCCAGCACTGGACAGGGGAACACTGAAGCTTTCTTT	CASTGQGNTEAFF
NA	TRBD1	TRBV6-1	TRBJ1-6	15	TGTGCCAGCAGTGAAGGGGGACAGGGTTATTCACCCCTCCACTTT	CASSEGGQGYSPLHF
once	NA	TRBV2	TRBJ1-6	13	TGTGCCAGCAGTCCGCGCCCCCCCTCACCCCTCCACTTT	CASSPRPPSPLHF
NA	NA	TRBV27	TRBJ1-6	14	TGTGCCAGCAGTTCCCCGGGACTGATCGCGCCCCTCCACTTT	CASSSPGLIAPLHF
NA	NA	TRBV25-1	TRBJ1-2	12	TGTGCCAGCAGTGAGGGGGCGAATGGCTACACCTTC	CASSEGANGYTF
once	NA	TRBV7-6	TRBJ2-7	14	TGTGCCAGCAGCGCCGGACAGAATACCTACGAGCAGTACTTC	CASSAGQNTYEQYF
NA	NA	TRBV2	TRBJ2-3	15	TGTGCCAGCAGTCCGGGACAAGGGCGGACAGATACGCAGTATTTT	CASSPGQGRTDTQYF
NA	TRBD1	TRBV5-4	TRBJ1-1	15	TGTGCCAGCAGCCCAGGGGGGCGCGGGAACACTGAAGCTTTCTTT	CASSPGGRGNTEAFF
NA	NA	TRBV30	TRBJ1-5	15	TGTGCCTGGAGTGTAGGCGGGAATAGCAATCAGCCCCAGCATTTT	CAWSVGGNSNQPQHF
NA	TRBD1	TRBV5-8	TRBJ1-4	15	TGTGCCAGCAGCGACGGACAGGGGGCGTTGGAAAAACTGTTTTTT	CASSDGQGALEKLFF
NA	NA	TRBV19	TRBJ1-2	13	TGTGCCAGTAGTGTCCGGGACATCTATGGCTACACCTTC	CASSVRDIYGYTF
NA	TRBD2	TRBV24-1	TRBJ2-1	16	TGTGCCACCAGTGAATCCGGACTAGCGGGGGACCGGGCGCAGTTCTTC	CATSESGLAGDRAQFF
NA	NA	TRBV27	TRBJ1-1	12	TGTGCCAGCCGCCAAGGAGGCACTGAAGCTTTCTTT	CASRQGGTEAFF
NA	NA	TRBV6-4	TRBJ1-2	14	TGTGCCAGCAGTGACCCTGGGACTTCCCCTTTCTACACCTTC	CASSDPGTSPFYTF
NA	TRBD2	TRBV7-9	TRBJ2-2	18	TGTGCCAGCAGCTTTACTAGCGGGGTTGGCGTGGGCACCGGGGAGCTGTTTTTT	CASSFTSGVGVGTGELFF
NA	TRBD1	TRBV4-1	TRBJ1-6	16	TGCGCCAGCAGCCGGGTAGGACAGGCATTCAGTTCACCCCTCCACTTT	CASSRVGQAFSSPLHF
NA	NA	TRBV14	TRBJ1-2	13	TGTGCCAGCAGCCAAGGCAGGGGCTATGGCTACACCTTC	CASSQGRGYGYTF
NA	NA	TRBV6-5	TRBJ1-2	14	TGTGCCAGCAGTTTTTTAGGGGCGCTCAGGGGCTACACCTTC	CASSFLGALRGYTF
NA	TRBD1	TRBV29-1	TRBJ1-1	16	TGCAGCGTAATCCCTCGCCGACAGGGGTTGAACACTGAAGCTTTCTTT	CSVIPRRQGLNTEAFF
NA	NA	TRBV12-3/TRBV12-4	TRBJ1-4	13	TGTGCCAGCAGTGGCAGGGGCGGGGAAAAACTGTTTTTT	CASSGRGGEKLFF
NA	NA	TRBV6-5	TRBJ2-7	12	TGTGCCAGCGGAAGGGGAGGCAGCGAGCAGTACTTC	CASGRGGSEQYF
NA	NA	TRBV11-2	TRBJ2-2	16	TGTGCCAGCAGCTCTCCCCGGGGGGCGGGCACCGGGGAGCTGTTTTTT	CASSSPRGAGTGELFF
NA	NA	TRBV5-1	TRBJ1-5	14	TGCGCCAGCAGCTTGGGGTCAGTCAATCAGCCCCAGCATTTT	CASSLGSVNQPQHF
NA	NA	TRBV12-3/TRBV12-4	TRBJ1-5	13	TGTGCCAGCAGTGGTGCCTCGGGACAGCCCCAGCATTTT	CASSGASGQPQHF
once	NA	TRBV10-3	TRBJ1-1	13	TGTGCCATAGGGTCTAGGACTTACACTGAAGCTTTCTTT	CAIGSRTYTEAFF
once	TRBD1	TRBV11-2	TRBJ2-1	16	TGTGCCAGCAGCCTCCGGGACAGGGAGTGGGCCAATGAGCAGTTCTTC	CASSLRDREWANEQFF
NA	NA	TRBV7-8	TRBJ2-7	15	TGTGCCAGCAGCGCAGCAGGGGAAAGCTCCTACGAGCAGTACTTC	CASSAAGESSYEQYF
NA	NA	TRBV5-6	TRBJ1-4	15	TGTGCCAGCAGCTTAAAGGGGCCGGGTCAGGAAAAACTGTTTTTT	CASSLKGPGQEKLFF
NA	NA	TRBV29-1	TRBJ2-5	13	TGCAGCGTTGAAAAGACAACTCAAGAGACCCAGTACTTC	CSVEKTTQETQYF
few	NA	TRBV3-1/TRBV3-2	TRBJ2-5	15	TGTGCCAGCAGCCAACGAGGGGGGGCAACAGAGACCCAGTACTTC	CASSQRGGATETQYF
NA	TRBD1	TRBV5-1	TRBJ2-5	18	TGCGCCAGCAGCCCAGGGACAGGGGCTGGGGCTTTTCAAGAGACCCAGTACTTC	CASSPGTGAGAFQETQYF
NA	NA	TRBV6-5	TRBJ1-2	14	TGTGCCAGCAGGGACACATCCTCTAACTATGGCTACACCTTC	CASRDTSSNYGYTF
NA	TRBD1	TRBV9	TRBJ1-2	16	TGTGCCAGCAGCGTAGAGGGGACAGGGGGCGGCTATGGCTACACCTTC	CASSVEGTGGGYGYTF
NA	NA	TRBV30	TRBJ1-2	13	TGTGCCTGGAGTGTTTTAGGAGTCCGGGGCTACACCTTC	CAWSVLGVRGYTF
NA	NA	TRBV30	TRBJ2-5	11	TGTGCCTGGAGAAGGAGAGAGACCCAGTACTTC	CAWRRRETQYF
NA	NA	TRBV4-1	TRBJ1-1	12	TGCGCCAGCAGCCTAGACTACACTGAAGCTTTCTTT	CASSLDYTEAFF
NA	NA	TRBV5-1	TRBJ1-1	14	TGCGCCAGCAGCTTGGCCATAGAGATCACTGAAGCTTTCTTT	CASSLAIEITEAFF
NA	TRBD1	TRBV7-2	TRBJ2-5	16	TGTGCCAGCAGCTTAGCGCTAACAGGGGGACAGGAGACCCAGTACTTC	CASSLALTGGQETQYF